The next 32 T cell receptor beta chains were all read from a single sample in a study of cytomegalovirus exposure and HLA in healthy donors. The PCR ran on 60 Vbeta and 13 Jbeta primers. Profiling relied on immunoSEQ multiplex PCR, and the TCRdb table lists in-frame clones only, not all of them. The sample includes about 150,000 clones, 50% to 75% of them seen just once. Sequencing used PBMCs. The source of these receptors is a woman aged 40 to 50 in good health and CMV-seronegative.

This clone appeared once. J is TRBJ1-2 and V is TRBV5-4, with 9 bases matching TRBD1. CDR3 length equals 15 residues. Unmatched junction bases numbered 8, after V lost 3 bases and J lost 5 bases. The germline CDR1 and CDR2 sequences are SGHNT and YYREEE (reference sequence). The CDR3 loop is CASSSWTGAVYGYTF. The CDR3 DNA reads as TGTGCCAGCAGCTCATGGACAGGGGCGGTTTATGGCTACACCTTC.

This sequence joins TRBV7-9 and TRBJ2-5, with D hard to call. Germline CDR1 SEHNR, CDR2 FQNEAQ (reference sequence). CDR3 length: 14 amino acids. V lost 2 bases to trimming and J lost 4 bases, with 11 bases between them. The CDR3, as DNA: TGTGCCAGCAGCTTATCGAGGCGAGGAGAGACCCAGTACTTC. It translates to CASSLSRRGETQYF.

This chain links TRBV20-1 with TRBJ2-5; unclear D gene. Germline values: CDR1 DFQATT, CDR2 SNEGSKA (reference sequence). Trimming cost V 5 bases and J 5 bases, with 9 bases left between them. CDR3 length: 11 amino acids. CDR3 DNA sequence: TGCAGTGCTGCTAGGTGGGAGACCCAGTACTTC. This gives the protein CSAARWETQYF.

V is TRBV18 and J is TRBJ2-3; 9 bases are shared with TRBD2. CDR3 length equals 16 residues. CDR1 KGHSH and CDR2 LQKENI come from the germline V gene. J was trimmed by 0 bases and V by 5 bases; bases with no gene match: 6. DNA for the CDR3: TGTGCCAGCTCAGTACGCCTAGCGGGGAGCACAGATACGCAGTATTTT. Protein sequence: CASSVRLAGSTDTQYF.

This chain connects TRBV30 to TRBJ1-6, with D possibly TRBD1 on 6 matching bases. CDR3 length: 13 residues. Trimming pared 5 bases from V and 7 bases from J, leaving 12 bases between. CDR1 GTSNPN and CDR2 SVGIG come from the germline V gene (reference sequence). CDR3 sequence (DNA): TGTGCCTGGCAGGGAGGGGGAAATTCACCCCTCCACTTT. Amino acids: CAWQGGGNSPLHF.

The chain employs TRBV6-1 and TRBJ2-3; 9 positions match TRBD1. This CDR3 has 19 amino acids. V gave up 2 bases and J gave up 0 bases; unmatched junction bases: 12. Germline CDR1 MNHNS, CDR2 SASEGT. CDR3 region: CASSETWGTGLPSTDTQYF. CDR3 bases: TGTGCCAGCAGTGAAACCTGGGGGACAGGGCTTCCTAGCACAGATACGCAGTATTTT.

CDR3: CASSFGGLEGYTF. CDR3 sequence (DNA): TGTGCCAGCAGTTTCGGGGGATTGGAGGGCTACACCTTC. The chain is built from TRBV27 and TRBJ1-2; possibly TRBD1 for D (5 bases). The germline V gene encodes CDR1 MNHEY and CDR2 SMNVEV (reference sequence). Between the trimmed V and J ends, which lost 3 bases and 8 bases, there was a span of 13 bases. This CDR3 region has 13 residues.

The chain is built from TRBV6-5 and TRBJ2-7; 8 bases map to TRBD2. This CDR3 is built from 14 residues. V shed 4 bases and J 3 bases; nucleotides not matched to a gene: 5. Germline CDR1 and CDR2: MNHEY and SVGAGI. CDR3 sequence reads: CASSSGGSFYEQYF. CDR3 in DNA: TGTGCCAGCAGTTCGGGGGGGTCTTTCTACGAGCAGTACTTC.

V and J are TRBV6-5 and TRBJ1-1; 7 bases match TRBD1. The CDR3 runs to 13 residues. The V gene end was trimmed by 7 bases and the J gene end by 5 bases; junction bases not matched to a gene: 7. Germline loops: CDR1 MNHEY, CDR2 SVGAGI. CDR3 sequence (DNA): TGTGCCAGCACTCCGGGACAGAGGACTGAAGCTTTCTTT. Encoded protein: CASTPGQRTEAFF.

The rearrangement joins TRBV6-1 to TRBJ1-6, with 10 bases aligning to TRBD1. Germline assignment: CDR1 MNHNS and CDR2 SASEGT. The CDR3 consists of 16 residues. V was pared by 2 bases and J by 6 bases, with 4 bases of the junction left unmatched. The CDR3 nucleotides are TGTGCCAGCAGTGAAATGGGACAGGGGACTAATTCACCCCTCCACTTT. Its translation is CASSEMGQGTNSPLHF.

The sample holds a few counts of this clone. This rearrangement joins TRBV7-9 to TRBJ2-7; 9 positions match TRBD1. V gave up 1 base and J gave up 5 bases; unmatched junction bases: 9. Germline V gene lookup returns CDR1 SEHNR and CDR2 FQNEAQ (reference sequence). The CDR3 runs to 16 residues. DNA for the CDR3: TGTGCCAGCAGCTTAGGGGGGACAGGGAAAATCCACGAGCAGTACTTC. It encodes CASSLGGTGKIHEQYF. Complete variable domain (other parts from reference TRBV7-9 and TRBJ2-7): DTGVSQNPRHKITKRGQNVTFRCDPISEHNRLYWYRQTLGQGPEFLTYFQNEAQLEKSRLLSDRFSAERPKGSFSTLEIQRTEQGDSAMYLCASSLGGTGKIHEQYFGPGTRLTVT.

The chain is built from TRBV10-3 and TRBJ2-1; 10 bases line up with TRBD2. CDR1 and CDR2 from the germline V gene are ENHRY and SYGVKD. V dropped 10 bases and J dropped 6; count of bases not matched to a gene: 6. This CDR3 has 13 amino acids. CDR3 protein: CATSSGGLNEQFF. As DNA, the CDR3 is TGTGCCACTTCTAGCGGGGGACTCAATGAGCAGTTCTTC.

V and J are TRBV2 and TRBJ1-3; possibly TRBD1 for D (5 bases). The CDR3 spans 11 residues. Germline-derived CDR1 and CDR2 are SNHLY and FYNNEI. V lost 8 bases and J 6 bases, leaving 8 bases between the germline ends. The CDR3 loop is CASGGVNTIYF. CDR3 DNA sequence: TGTGCCAGCGGAGGGGTAAACACCATATATTTT.

This chain joins TRBV6-1 and TRBJ2-1; TRBD1 might be the D (6 bases). The germline V and J ends were trimmed by 2 bases and 5 bases, with 10 bases remaining between them. CDR1 is MNHNS, CDR2 SASEGT, per germline. The CDR3 runs to 14 residues. DNA for the CDR3: TGTGCCAGCAGTGAACAGCAGGGGAACAATGAGCAGTTCTTC. Protein sequence: CASSEQQGNNEQFF.

V gene TRBV7-3 combines with J gene TRBJ2-3; the D gene is possibly TRBD2 (5 bases). V dropped 5 bases and J dropped 9 bases, with 24 bases sitting between them. Germline values: CDR1 SGHTA, CDR2 FQGTGA. The CDR3 loop spans 16 amino acids. The CDR3 DNA follows: TGTGCCAGCAGCCCTATCGTCGGGATGACTCCTAAGACGCAGTATTTT. Translated: CASSPIVGMTPKTQYF.

The chain links TRBV9 to TRBJ2-1; the D gene is possibly TRBD2 (7 bases). The CDR3 totals 16 residues. From germline, CDR1 is SGDLS and CDR2 YYNGEE. V was cut by 4 bases and J by 2 bases, with 16 bases left in between. In DNA, the CDR3 is TGTGCCAGCAGCCCCAGAGGGGGGGGCGCCTACAATGAGCAGTTCTTC. Translated: CASSPRGGGAYNEQFF.

This chain joins TRBV2 and TRBJ1-5; D perhaps matches TRBD1 (5 bases). V lost 9 bases, J lost 0 bases, and 9 bases lay in between. Germline loops: CDR1 SNHLY, CDR2 FYNNEI. The CDR3 is 13 amino acids. CDR3 loop: CASSRVSNQPQHF. The CDR3 coding sequence is TGTGCCAGTTCCAGGGTTAGCAATCAGCCCCAGCATTTT.

The chain has TRBV6-4 and TRBJ2-3; 11 bases fit TRBD2. V dropped 3 bases and J dropped 2; count of bases not matched to a gene: 4. The CDR3 loop spans 16 amino acids. Germline CDR1 MRHNA, CDR2 SNTAGT. The CDR3 sequence is CASSEGSGGATDTQYF. The CDR3 DNA sequence: TGTGCCAGCAGTGAGGGTAGCGGGGGGGCCACAGATACGCAGTATTTT.

The CDR3 loop is CAHSSGQDTGELFF. DNA for the CDR3: TGTGCCCATTCGTCCGGACAGGACACCGGGGAGCTGTTTTTT. V gene TRBV10-3 combines with J gene TRBJ2-2; 7 nucleotides align to TRBD1. The CDR3 spans 14 residues. Losses at the gene ends were 11 bases for V and 3 bases for J; bases not matched to a gene: 9. Germline V gene sequence: CDR1 ENHRY, CDR2 SYGVKD.

This clone was detected only a few times. V and J are TRBV27 and TRBJ1-2; D remains unclear. There are 15 residues in the CDR3. V was clipped by 0 bases and J by 0 bases, with 8 bases between them. Per the germline V gene, CDR1 is MNHEY and CDR2 is SMNVEV (reference sequence). The CDR3 loop is CASSLSGVANYGYTF. In nucleotides, the CDR3 is TGTGCCAGCAGTTTATCGGGAGTGGCTAACTATGGCTACACCTTC.

In its sample, this clone was seen once. This chain connects TRBV11-2 to TRBJ2-5, with D possibly TRBD2 on 5 matching bases. Deletions cut 6 bases from V and 4 bases from J, with 9 bases between. From germline, CDR1 is SGHAT and CDR2 FQNNGV. This CDR3 is built from 12 residues. DNA for the CDR3: TGTGCCAGCAGAAGCGCGGGAGAGACCCAGTACTTC. It encodes CASRSAGETQYF. Together with reference TRBV11-2 and TRBJ2-5, the CDR3 gives the full variable domain: EAGVAQSPRYKIIEKRQSVAFWCNPISGHATLYWYQQILGQGPKLLIQFQNNGVVDDSQLPKDRFSAERLKGVDSTLKIQPAKLEDSAVYLCASRSAGETQYFGPGTRLLVL.

This sequence joins TRBV29-1 and TRBJ1-1; the match to TRBD1 covers 9 bases. Germline V gives CDR1 SQVTM, CDR2 ANQGSEA. The junction had 7 bases not matched to a gene; V was cut back by 6 bases and J by 8 bases. CDR3 length equals 12 residues. CDR3 amino acids: CSVSADRGEAFF. CDR3 nucleotides: TGCAGCGTCTCCGCCGACAGGGGGGAAGCTTTCTTT.

CDR3 residues: CASNPGSSFSTDTQYF. Here the CDR3 DNA reads TGTGCCAGCAATCCCGGGTCCTCCTTTAGCACAGATACGCAGTATTTT. The chain links TRBV2 to TRBJ2-3; D remains unclear. The CDR3 consists of 16 residues. V was clipped by 7 bases and J by 0 bases, with 17 bases between them. CDR1 and CDR2 (germline): SNHLY, FYNNEI. Supplemented by reference TRBV2 and TRBJ2-3, the full variable domain reads EPEVTQTPSHQVTQMGQEVILRCVPISNHLYFYWYRQILGQKVEFLVSFYNNEISEKSEIFDDQFSVERPDGSNFTLKIRSTKLEDSAMYFCASNPGSSFSTDTQYFGPGTRLTVL.

The DNA of the CDR3 is TGTGCCAGCAGCCCGACGCCCAGGGGTGGGGCCAACGTCCTGACTTTC. It yields the protein CASSPTPRGGANVLTF. The chain recombines TRBV7-2 with TRBJ2-6, with D possibly TRBD1 on 6 matching bases. Trimming pared 5 bases from V and 3 bases from J, leaving 14 bases between. The CDR3 spans 16 residues. Per the germline V gene, CDR1 is SGHTA and CDR2 is FQGNSA. The variable domain in full, completed from reference TRBV7-2 and TRBJ2-6, reads GAGVSQSPSNKVTEKGKDVELRCDPISGHTALYWYRQSLGQGLEFLIYFQGNSAPDKSGLPSDRFSAERTGGSVSTLTIQRTQQEDSAVYLCASSPTPRGGANVLTFGAGSRLTVL.

This sequence joins TRBV27 and TRBJ2-5; 8 nucleotides line up with TRBD1. The CDR3 sequence is 15 residues long. Germline CDR1 and CDR2: MNHEY and SMNVEV (reference sequence). The ends lost 5 bases at V and 7 bases at J; junction bases unmatched: 12. DNA of the CDR3: TGTGCCAGCAGTAGCTACAGGGGGGCAAGGGGGACCCAGTACTTC. This gives the protein CASSSYRGARGTQYF.

This clone was seen a single time. V and J are TRBV10-2 and TRBJ1-2, with 7 bases matching TRBD1. The V segment lost 5 bases and the J segment 5 bases; nucleotides outside the gene matches: 5. This CDR3 contains 13 residues. CDR1 is WSHSY and CDR2 is SAAADI in the germline V gene. CDR3 coding DNA: TGCGCCAGCAGTTGGGACAGTTCGTATGGCTACACCTTC. Protein sequence: CASSWDSSYGYTF.

The chain couples TRBV7-2 to TRBJ1-1, with a possible D match to TRBD1 (6 bases). The length of the CDR3 is 12 residues. Per germline, CDR1 SGHTA and CDR2 FQGNSA. Between the trimmed V and J ends, which lost 4 bases and 12 bases, there was a span of 15 bases. In DNA, the CDR3 is TGTGCCAGCAGCTCGGCACGACAGGAACCTTTCTTT. As protein: CASSSARQEPFF.

This chain uses TRBV7-2 with TRBJ2-3; 9 nucleotides align to TRBD2. The CDR3 sequence is 17 residues long. V dropped 4 bases and J dropped 5; count of bases not matched to a gene: 13. From germline, CDR1 is SGHTA and CDR2 FQGNSA. CDR3 amino acids: CASSWLSSGGGKDTQYF. CDR3 DNA sequence: TGTGCCAGCAGCTGGTTAAGTAGCGGGGGTGGGAAAGATACGCAGTATTTT.

J is TRBJ2-7 and V is TRBV7-9; no reliable D call. V lost 5 bases to trimming and J lost 2 bases, with 19 bases between them. CDR1 SEHNR and CDR2 FQNEAQ come from the germline V gene (reference sequence). The CDR3 consists of 16 residues. This chain's CDR3 is CASSEVDSPSPYEQYF. DNA for the CDR3: TGTGCCAGCAGCGAGGTTGACTCCCCTTCACCCTACGAGCAGTACTTC.

The chain couples TRBV6-1 to TRBJ1-2; D uncertain. The CDR3 has 15 residues. Germline assignment: CDR1 MNHNS and CDR2 SASEGT. V shed 3 bases and J shed 2 bases, with 13 bases lying between them. CDR3 in DNA: TGTGCCAGCAGTGATCGAGGTAGAGTGAACTATGGCTACACCTTC. Translated, it gives CASSDRGRVNYGYTF.

This clone occurred a few times. V usage is TRBV18 and J usage is TRBJ1-4; D unclear. The V gene lost 3 bases and the J gene lost 0 bases, with 14 bases spanning the gap. The CDR3 has 17 amino acids. CDR1 is KGHSH and CDR2 is LQKENI in the germline V gene. CDR3 amino acids: CASSPGGGRTTNEKLFF. DNA of the CDR3: TGTGCCAGCTCACCTGGTGGAGGGAGGACAACTAATGAAAAACTGTTTTTT.

This chain links TRBV4-2 with TRBJ1-1; weak D call: TRBD1 (6 bases). Looked up from germline, CDR1 is LGHNA and CDR2 is YNFKEQ. The ends were cut back, 1 base at V and 0 bases at J, with 9 bases in the middle. This CDR3 comprises 15 residues. This CDR3 reads CASSQVSGVNTEAFF. In DNA, the CDR3 is TGTGCCAGCAGCCAAGTTTCAGGGGTGAACACTGAAGCTTTCTTT.